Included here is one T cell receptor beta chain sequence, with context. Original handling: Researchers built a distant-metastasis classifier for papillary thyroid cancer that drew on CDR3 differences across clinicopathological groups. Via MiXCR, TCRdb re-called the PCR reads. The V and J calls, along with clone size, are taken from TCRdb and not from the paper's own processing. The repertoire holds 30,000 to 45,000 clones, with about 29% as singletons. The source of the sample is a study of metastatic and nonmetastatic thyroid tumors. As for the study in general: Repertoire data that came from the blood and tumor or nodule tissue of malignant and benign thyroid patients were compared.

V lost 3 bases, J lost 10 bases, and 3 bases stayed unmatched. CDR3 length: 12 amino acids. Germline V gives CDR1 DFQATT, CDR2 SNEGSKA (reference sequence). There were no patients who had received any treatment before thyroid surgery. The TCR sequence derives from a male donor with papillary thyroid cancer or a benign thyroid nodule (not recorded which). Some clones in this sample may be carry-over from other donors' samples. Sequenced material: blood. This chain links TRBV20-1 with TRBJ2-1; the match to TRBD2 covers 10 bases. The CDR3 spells CSARLLAGEQFF. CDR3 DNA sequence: TGCAGTGCTAGGTTACTAGCGGGGGAGCAGTTCTTC.